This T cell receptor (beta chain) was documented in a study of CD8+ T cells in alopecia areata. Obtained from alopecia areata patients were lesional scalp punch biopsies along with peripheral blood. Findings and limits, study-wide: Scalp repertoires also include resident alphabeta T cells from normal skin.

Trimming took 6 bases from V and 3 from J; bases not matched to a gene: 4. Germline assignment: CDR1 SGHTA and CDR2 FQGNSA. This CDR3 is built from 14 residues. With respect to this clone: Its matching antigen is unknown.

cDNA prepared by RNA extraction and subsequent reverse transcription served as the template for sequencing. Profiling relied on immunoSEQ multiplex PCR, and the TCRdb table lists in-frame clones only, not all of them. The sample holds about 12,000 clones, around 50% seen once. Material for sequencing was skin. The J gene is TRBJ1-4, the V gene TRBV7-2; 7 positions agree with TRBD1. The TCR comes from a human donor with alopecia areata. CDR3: CASRPTGANEKLFF. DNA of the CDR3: TGTGCCAGCAGACCTACAGGGGCTAATGAAAAACTGTTTTTT.